A single sample gave rise to the 18 T cell receptor beta chains below, sequenced in a study of neurological immune-mediated disorders. TCRdb itself ran the 5' RACE reads through MiXCR, one entry per CDR3 protein. The repertoire holds over 11,000 distinct CDR3 sequences, with about 9.4% as singletons. The source material was PBMCs. The origin of the receptors is a woman aged 40 to 50 in good health.

Ten or more counts support this clonotype. V and J are TRBV10-3 and TRBJ1-6, with no clear D. This CDR3 has 13 residues. Germline V CDR1 and CDR2: ENHRY, SYGVKD. V was cut by 7 bases and J by 8 bases, with 12 bases left in between. CDR3 region: CAITPGVHSPLHF. CDR3 bases: TGTGCCATCACCCCCGGGGTTCATTCACCCCTCCACTTT.

This clonotype was picked up many times. The V and J genes are TRBV12-3 or TRBV12-4 and TRBJ1-2, with TRBD1 as a possible D gene (6 bases). This CDR3 region has 14 residues. V dropped 3 bases and J dropped 6 bases, with 14 bases sitting between them. The CDR3 DNA sequence: TGTGCCAGCAGTTTTGGGGCAGGGGTCAATGGCTACACCTTC. Encoded protein: CASSFGAGVNGYTF.

This clonotype was seen repeatedly, ten times or more. The CDR3, as DNA: TGTGCCAGCAGCCCCAGGACGGGAGAAAAACTGTTTTTT. Protein product: CASSPRTGEKLFF. This chain joins TRBV3-1 and TRBJ1-4, with D unclear. The CDR3 has 13 residues. The V and J ends lost 4 bases and 8 bases respectively, with 11 bases between them. Germline V gene lookup returns CDR1 LGHDT and CDR2 YNNKEL (reference sequence).

This chain joins TRBV3-1 and TRBJ2-3; 7 bases agree with TRBD2. The CDR3 is made up of 16 amino acids. The trim removed 8 bases at V and 6 bases at J, leaving 17 bases unmatched. Germline values: CDR1 LGHDT, CDR2 YNNKEL (reference sequence). In DNA, the CDR3 is TGTGCCAGCCAAGATCCTGGCGGGGGAGTCTCTGATACGCAGTATTTT. Protein: CASQDPGGGVSDTQYF.

This clonotype was seen many times. The rearrangement uses TRBV10-2 and TRBJ1-2; D uncertain. This CDR3 is built from 10 residues. Germline CDR1 reads WSHSY; CDR2 reads SAAADI. V lost 10 bases and J 6 bases, leaving 9 bases between the germline ends. CDR3 sequence reads: CATLADGYTF. CDR3 bases: TGCGCCACCTTAGCGGATGGCTACACCTTC.

The table lists this clonotype with many counts. The V gene is TRBV20-1, the J gene TRBJ1-6; possibly TRBD1 for D (5 bases). The CDR3 is made up of 14 amino acids. Germline V gives CDR1 DFQATT, CDR2 SNEGSKA (reference sequence). Trimming removed 3 bases at V and 6 bases at J, with 12 bases between. The CDR3 sequence is CSASQTVANSPLHF. CDR3 coding DNA: TGCAGTGCTAGTCAGACAGTTGCTAATTCACCCCTCCACTTT.

This clonotype was detected many times. This chain uses TRBV11-2 with TRBJ2-7; D remains unclear. V was trimmed by 3 bases and J by 2 bases, leaving 14 bases between them. Germline CDR1 SGHAT, CDR2 FQNNGV. The length of the CDR3 is 15 residues. The CDR3 here is CASSFSPDRAYEQYF. Here the CDR3 DNA reads TGTGCCAGCAGCTTTTCCCCGGACCGGGCCTACGAGCAGTACTTC.

This clonotype was counted many times. V and J are TRBV28 and TRBJ1-3; TRBD1 agrees at 7 bases. The CDR3 spans 16 residues. Germline lookup yields CDR1 MDHEN and CDR2 SYDVKM. The ends lost 5 bases at V and 7 bases at J; junction bases unmatched: 14. The DNA of the CDR3 is TGTGCCAGCAGTCTAGGACAGGCCAAAAAACGGAACACCATATATTTT. As protein: CASSLGQAKKRNTIYF.

This clonotype was recorded at least ten times. The chain has TRBV20-1 and TRBJ2-1, with D uncertain. Germline V gene sequence: CDR1 DFQATT, CDR2 SNEGSKA (reference sequence). V was pared by 0 bases and J by 9 bases, with 21 bases between. CDR3 length: 16 amino acids. CDR3 in DNA: TGCAGTGCTAGAGATGGTGCGGTGGTAGCCACGTCTGAGCAGTTCTTC. Encoded protein: CSARDGAVVATSEQFF.

This clonotype was observed many times. V gene TRBV12-3 or TRBV12-4 combines with J gene TRBJ2-2, with D unresolved. V shed 6 bases and J shed 6 bases, with 8 bases lying between them. The CDR3 runs to 12 residues. This CDR3 reads CASSRMAGELFF. Here the CDR3 DNA reads TGTGCCAGCAGCCGCATGGCCGGGGAGCTGTTTTTT.

This clonotype has ten or more counts. V usage is TRBV5-6 and J usage is TRBJ2-1; 9 bases line up with TRBD2. The CDR3 sequence is 15 residues long. Germline CDR1 SGHDT, CDR2 YYEEEE. V lost 5 bases, J lost 2 bases, and 5 bases stayed unmatched. The CDR3 DNA sequence: TGTGCCAGCAGTTTGACTAGCGGAACCTACAATGAGCAGTTCTTC. Protein: CASSLTSGTYNEQFF.

In this sample, this clonotype turned up many times. The CDR3 loop reads CASGPGTGIYEQYF. The CDR3 DNA reads as TGCGCCAGCGGCCCCGGGACAGGAATTTACGAGCAGTACTTC. This chain joins TRBV5-1 and TRBJ2-7; TRBD1 matches 8 bases. The germline V gene encodes CDR1 SGHRS and CDR2 YFSETQ. The CDR3 sequence is 14 residues long. Losses at the gene ends were 7 bases for V and 4 bases for J; bases not matched to a gene: 10. Full variable domain (outside the CDR3, taken from reference TRBV5-1 and TRBJ2-7): KAGVTQTPRYLIKTRGQQVTLSCSPISGHRSVSWYQQTPGQGLQFLFEYFSETQRNKGNFPGRFSGRQFSNSRSEMNVSTLELGDSALYLCASGPGTGIYEQYFGPGTRLTVT.

Ten or more counts support this clonotype. This chain connects TRBV7-3 to TRBJ2-7; weak D call: TRBD2 (7 bases). Deletions cut 2 bases from V and 2 bases from J, with 10 bases between. CDR1 and CDR2 from the germline V gene are SGHTA and FQGTGA. The CDR3 has 14 residues. Written as DNA, the CDR3 is TGTGCCAGCAGCTTATTGCGGGGGCCCTACGAGCAGTACTTC. This translates into CASSLLRGPYEQYF.

This clonotype is judged medium-sized. The chain links TRBV15 to TRBJ2-2; tentative D call: TRBD2 (6 bases). Germline loops: CDR1 LNHNV, CDR2 YYDKDF (reference sequence). The CDR3 loop spans 16 amino acids. Deletions cut 0 bases from V and 4 bases from J, with 12 bases between. CDR3 nucleotide sequence: TGTGCCACCAGCAGAGATCGGGGGACGGCCACCGGGGAGCTGTTTTTT. Translated, it gives CATSRDRGTATGELFF.

In this sample, this clonotype turned up many times. CDR3 loop: CASSDKGNYGYTF. The CDR3, as DNA: TGTGCCAGCAGTGACAAGGGGAACTATGGCTACACCTTC. The chain recombines TRBV25-1 with TRBJ1-2; D might be TRBD1 (5 bases). Trimming cost V 3 bases and J 2 bases, with 7 bases left between them. CDR3 length: 13 amino acids. Germline CDR1 is MGHDK and CDR2 is SYGVNS.

Many counts were recorded for this clonotype. This chain links TRBV5-1 with TRBJ2-1, with 7 bases matching TRBD2. Germline V gene data show CDR1 as SGHRS and CDR2 as YFSETQ. V lost 0 bases to trimming and J lost 6 bases; unmatched junction nucleotides: 3. CDR3 length: 14 amino acids. The CDR3 DNA sequence: TGCGCCAGCAGCTTGGGACTAGCCCCCAATGAGCAGTTCTTC. Translating gives CASSLGLAPNEQFF.

This clonotype came up many times. A read error is possible here, since a much larger clone lies one base away. The J gene is TRBJ2-7, the V gene TRBV7-8; weak D call: TRBD1 (7 bases). Germline V lookup: CDR1 SGHVS, CDR2 FQNEAQ. The CDR3 runs to 14 residues. The CDR3 region is CANSSEGQGGEQYF. CDR3 sequence (DNA): TGTGCCAACAGCTCCGAGGGCCAGGGGGGCGAGCAGTACTTC.

The chain uses TRBV7-8 and TRBJ2-1; 10 bases fit TRBD2. The trim removed 5 bases at V and 7 bases at J, leaving 11 bases unmatched. The CDR3 runs 16 residues. CDR1 and CDR2 (germline): SGHVS, FQNEAQ. CDR3 sequence (DNA): TGTGCCAGCAGCACCCCTGTAGCGGGGGGTGGAAATGAGCAGTTCTTC. It encodes CASSTPVAGGGNEQFF.